The 17 T cell receptor beta chains listed next were all sequenced from one sample in a study of T cells in women clearing cervical HPV infection. Produced via immunoSEQ multiplex PCR; TCRdb's table is partial and in-frame only. The data include about 35,000 clones; the top ten clones carry around 1.6%. Sequences were obtained from blood buffy coat. These receptors all stem from a woman aged 18 to 75 with a cervical HPV16 infection that either progressed to CIN3+ or cleared (not recorded which).

Details on this clone: The read falls 3 residues short of the CDR3 end, and the missing part is taken from the germline J gene. The chain has TRBV10-3 and TRBJ2-3, with D perhaps TRBD1 (6 bases). Germline assignment: CDR1 ENHRY and CDR2 SYGVKD. The CDR3 is 14 amino acids. The sequenced CDR3 bases are TGTGCCATCAGCGAAGACAGGACCAATCAGCCG. The encoded protein is CAISEDRTNQP. The entire CDR3 sequence reads CAISEDRTNQPQYF.

Turning to this clone: The read ends 3 residues early relative to the CDR3; the germline J gene fills the gap. The chain joins TRBV18 to TRBJ1-1; maybe TRBD1 (5 bases). Germline V gene data show CDR1 as KGHSH and CDR2 as LQKENI. V shed 1 base and J shed 4 bases, with 16 bases lying between them. The CDR3 is 16 amino acids. CDR3 DNA, as far as it was read: TGTGCCAGCTCACCACGGCAGGGCGGGGGTGTCACTGAA. It is translated as CASSPRQGGGVTE. The CDR3 in full is CASSPRQGGGVTEAFF.

Remarks on this clone: The observed sequence ends 3 residues before the CDR3 terminus, with the missing tail filled in from the germline J gene. The rearrangement uses TRBV10-3 and TRBJ1-1; 11 bases agree with TRBD1. Looked up from germline, CDR1 is ENHRY and CDR2 is SYGVKD. The junction had 11 bases not matched to a gene; V was cut back by 7 bases and J by 4 bases. The CDR3 spans 16 residues. The sequenced part of the CDR3 DNA is TGTGCCATCACTAGATTGACCGGGACAGGGGGCACTGAA. This sequence encodes CAITRLTGTGGTE. The full CDR3 reads CAITRLTGTGGTEAFF.

Details on this clone: The read stops 3 residues short of the end of the CDR3; the missing end is completed from the germline J gene. The rearrangement uses TRBV7-2 and TRBJ2-7, with TRBD2 identical over 7 bases. With 5 bases clipped from V and 3 bases from J, the junction kept 4 bases outside the gene matches. The CDR3 runs to 13 residues. Germline assignment: CDR1 SGHTA and CDR2 FQGNSA. The sequenced CDR3 bases are TGTGCCAGCAGCGCCAGGACTAGCTACGAG. Translated: CASSARTSYE. The whole CDR3 is CASSARTSYEQYF.

Of note for this clone: The read stops 3 residues short of the end of the CDR3; the missing end is completed from the germline J gene. The V call is TRBV4-1, the J call TRBJ2-3; 7 nucleotides agree with TRBD1. Looked up from germline, CDR1 is MGHRA and CDR2 is YSYEKL. CDR3 length: 15 amino acids. The junction had 7 bases not matched to a gene; V was cut back by 3 bases and J by 4 bases. The covered CDR3 bases are TGCGCCAGCAGCCAGCAAAGACAGGGTCCAGATACG. Amino acid sequence: CASSQQRQGPDT. In full, the CDR3 reads CASSQQRQGPDTQYF.

Details on this clone: The read halts 3 residues ahead of the CDR3 end, with the missing end drawn from the germline J gene. The rearrangement joins TRBV3-1 (or the pseudogene TRBV3-2) to TRBJ2-3; D may correspond to TRBD1 or TRBD2 (5 bases each). CDR3 size: 15 residues. Germline CDR1 and CDR2: LGHDT and YNNKEL (reference sequence). With 4 bases removed from V and 3 bases from J, the gap between germline ends came to 14 bases. CDR3 bases read: TGTGCCAGCAGCCCCCTCCCAGGGAGTACAGATACG. Amino acid sequence: CASSPLPGSTDT. The complete CDR3 reads CASSPLPGSTDTQYF.

The part of the CDR3 DNA that was read is TGTGCCAGTACGCGGGGCGGAAGCTCCTATAATTCACCC. It yields the protein CASTRGGSSYNSP. The full CDR3 reads CASTRGGSSYNSPLHF. The chain has TRBV19 and TRBJ1-6, with D maybe TRBD1 (5 bases). The CDR3 extends 3 residues past the end of the read, so its final part is completed from the germline J gene. CDR3 length: 16 residues. Germline V gene data show CDR1 as LNHDA and CDR2 as SQIVND (reference sequence). The V end was cut by 7 bases, the J end by 0 bases, with 13 bases between.

Concerning this clone itself: Read sequence stops 3 residues before the CDR3 end, and the germline J gene provides the missing end. This chain links TRBV5-1 with TRBJ1-6; 7 nucleotides align to TRBD1. Germline trimming cut 3 bases from V and 9 bases from J; bases unmatched to any gene: 9. The CDR3 runs to 15 residues. Per the germline V gene, CDR1 is SGHRS and CDR2 is YFSETQ. Partial CDR3 DNA: TGCGCCAGCAGCTCGGGACAGAGTAACGGTTCACCC. Residues: CASSSGQSNGSP. Given in full, the CDR3 is CASSSGQSNGSPLHF.

In regard to this clone: An end of the junction differs from the germline gene, which may be a read error. From the germline J gene comes the end of the CDR3, since the read stops 3 residues before it. Other DNA sequences within the sample encode an identical CDR3. V is TRBV7-7 and J is TRBJ1-3; D gene ambiguous. The CDR3 spans 13 residues. The germline V gene encodes CDR1 SSHAT and CDR2 FNYEAQ (reference sequence). CDR3 region: CATSEGPGNTIYF. CDR3 bases read: TGTGCCACGAGTGAGGGCCCTGGAAACACA.

In regard to this clone: Read sequence stops 3 residues before the CDR3 end, and the germline J gene provides the missing end. This rearrangement joins TRBV5-1 to TRBJ1-2; D call uncertain. Germline CDR1 is SGHRS and CDR2 is YFSETQ. CDR3 length equals 14 residues. V lost 0 bases and J 1 base, leaving 7 bases between the germline ends. The chain's CDR3 is CASSLDTVNYGYTF. The DNA read from the CDR3 is TGCGCCAGCAGCTTGGATACAGTTAACTATGGC.

This CDR3 reads CASSRQVGSYDYTF. The CDR3 DNA, read in part, is TGTGCCAGCAGTAGACAGGTCGGCTCCTACGAC. This chain joins TRBV2 and TRBJ1-2, with a possible D match to TRBD1 (6 bases). The DNA ends 3 residues before the CDR3 does, and the rest of the CDR3 is filled in from the germline J gene. CDR1 SNHLY and CDR2 FYNNEI come from the germline V gene. The CDR3 length is 14 residues.

Regarding this clone: The CDR3 is cut off 3 residues early in the read; its end comes from the germline J gene. The gene calls are TRBV5-5 and TRBJ2-1, with 13 bases identical to TRBD2. Germline values: CDR1 SGHKS, CDR2 YYEKEE (reference sequence). The CDR3 runs 15 residues. The V gene end was trimmed by 1 base and the J gene end by 7 bases; junction bases not matched to a gene: 2. CDR3 DNA, as far as it was read: TGTGCCAGCAGCTTGACTAGCGGGGGGGGTAATGAG. It specifies CASSLTSGGGNE. In full, the CDR3 reads CASSLTSGGGNEQFF.

The DNA read from the CDR3 is TGTGCCAGCAGCCAGGCCCAGGGAGGGGCGGAGACC. Its translation is CASSQAQGGAET. The entire CDR3 protein reads CASSQAQGGAETQYF. The chain recombines TRBV14 with TRBJ2-5; 7 nucleotides match TRBD2. The sequence runs out 3 residues before the end of the CDR3; the remainder is reconstructed from the germline J gene. V dropped 3 bases and J dropped 5; count of bases not matched to a gene: 9. Germline CDR1 reads SGHDN; CDR2 reads FVKESK. The CDR3 contains 15 residues.

For this clone: The read terminates 3 residues ahead of where the CDR3 ends, so the germline J gene completes it. The chain has TRBV7-7 and TRBJ2-1; 8 positions agree with TRBD2. The length of the CDR3 is 15 residues. Per the germline V gene, CDR1 is SSHAT and CDR2 is FNYEAQ (reference sequence). V was pared by 4 bases and J by 0 bases, with 2 bases of the junction left unmatched. CDR3 residues: CASSSGTSSYNEQFF. Partial CDR3 DNA: TGTGCCAGCAGCTCCGGGACTAGCTCCTACAATGAG.

About this clone itself: From the germline J gene comes the end of the CDR3, since the read stops 3 residues before it. The rearrangement links TRBV7-8 to TRBJ2-2; 7 bases are a match to TRBD1. This CDR3 contains 14 residues. Germline lookup yields CDR1 SGHVS and CDR2 FQNEAQ. CDR3 DNA, as far as it was read: TGTGCCAGCAGTCTTGACAGGGCCGAATCACCG. Its protein product is CASSLDRAESP. From start to end, the CDR3 is CASSLDRAESPLFF.

As for this clone: From the germline J gene comes the end of the CDR3, since the read stops 3 residues before it. The chain combines TRBV7-8 with TRBJ1-4, with a weak D call TRBD1 (6 bases). The CDR3 spans 13 residues. Germline V lookup: CDR1 SGHVS, CDR2 FQNEAQ. The V and J ends lost 3 bases and 6 bases respectively, with 8 bases between them. The CDR3 DNA, read in part, is TGTGCCAGCAGCTTTTCAGGGGATGAAAAA. Translated: CASSFSGDEK. The complete CDR3 reads CASSFSGDEKLFF.

A word on this clone: The missing CDR3 end, 3 residues past where the read stops, is filled in from the germline J gene. The chain uses TRBV5-1 and TRBJ2-4; D call uncertain. The CDR3 runs to 13 residues. In germline, CDR1 is SGHRS, CDR2 YFSETQ. The CDR3 loop reads CASSLELCYGQYF. The sequenced CDR3 bases are TGCGCCAGCAGCTTGGAGCTTTGCTATGGT.